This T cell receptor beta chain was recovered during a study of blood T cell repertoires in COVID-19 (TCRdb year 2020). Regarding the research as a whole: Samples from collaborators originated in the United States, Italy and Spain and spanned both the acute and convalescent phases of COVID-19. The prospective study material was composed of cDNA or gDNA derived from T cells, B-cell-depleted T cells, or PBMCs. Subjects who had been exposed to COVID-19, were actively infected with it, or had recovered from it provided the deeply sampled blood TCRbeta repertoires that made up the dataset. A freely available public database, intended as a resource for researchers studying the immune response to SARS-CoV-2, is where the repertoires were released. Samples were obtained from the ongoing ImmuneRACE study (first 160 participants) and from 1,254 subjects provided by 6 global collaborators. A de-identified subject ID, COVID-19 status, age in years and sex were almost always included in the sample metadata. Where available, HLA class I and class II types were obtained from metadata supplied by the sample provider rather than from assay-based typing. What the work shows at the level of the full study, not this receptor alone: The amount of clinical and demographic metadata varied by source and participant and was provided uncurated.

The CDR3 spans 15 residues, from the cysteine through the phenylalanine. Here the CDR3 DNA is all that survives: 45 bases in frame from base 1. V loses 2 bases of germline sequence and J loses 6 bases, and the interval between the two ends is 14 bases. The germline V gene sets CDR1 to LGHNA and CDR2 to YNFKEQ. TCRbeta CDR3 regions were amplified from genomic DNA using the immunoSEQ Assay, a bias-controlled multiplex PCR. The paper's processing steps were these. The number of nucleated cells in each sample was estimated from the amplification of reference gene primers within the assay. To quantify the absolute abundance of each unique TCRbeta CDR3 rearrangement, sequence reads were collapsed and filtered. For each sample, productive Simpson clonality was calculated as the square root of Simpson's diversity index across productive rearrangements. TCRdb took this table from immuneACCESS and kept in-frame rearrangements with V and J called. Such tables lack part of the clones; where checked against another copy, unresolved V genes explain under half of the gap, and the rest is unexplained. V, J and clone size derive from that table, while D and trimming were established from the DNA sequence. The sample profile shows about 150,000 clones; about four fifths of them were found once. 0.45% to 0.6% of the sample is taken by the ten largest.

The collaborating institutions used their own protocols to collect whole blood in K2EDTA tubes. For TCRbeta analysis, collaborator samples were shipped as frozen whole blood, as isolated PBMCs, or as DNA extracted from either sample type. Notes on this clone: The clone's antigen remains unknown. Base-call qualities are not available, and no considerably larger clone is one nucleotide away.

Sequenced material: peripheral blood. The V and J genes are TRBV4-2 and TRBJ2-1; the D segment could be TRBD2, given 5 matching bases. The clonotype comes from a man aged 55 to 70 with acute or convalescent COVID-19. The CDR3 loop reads CASSQPTSDGNEQFF. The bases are TGTGCCAGCAGCCAACCAACTAGTGACGGCAATGAGCAGTTCTTC.